This T cell receptor beta chain was recorded in a study of cytomegalovirus exposure and HLA in healthy donors. This PCR relied on a set of 60 Vbeta primers and 13 Jbeta primers. Measured with immunoSEQ multiplex PCR; TCRdb has only the in-frame clones, and not every one. The sample has 150,000 to 250,000 clones, around 81% seen once. CDR3 length: 14 residues. CDR1 is SGHTA, CDR2 FQGNSA, per germline. The junction had 4 bases not matched to a gene; V was cut back by 1 base and J by 6 bases. As regards this clone: Its antigen is not identified.

General study results and limits: In an earlier analysis, in some 500 donors, most V segments appeared productive either ~90% or ~30% of the time.

When sampled, the donors appeared nominally healthy, though they likely had unrecorded immune exposures. The sequencing sample was made of PBMCs. This receptor was taken from a young man in good health and CMV-seronegative. This chain links TRBV7-2 with TRBJ2-7; 9 bases fit TRBD2. The CDR3 sequence: CASSLGGRAVEQYF. CDR3 bases: TGTGCCAGCAGCTTAGGCGGGAGGGCCGTCGAGCAGTACTTC.